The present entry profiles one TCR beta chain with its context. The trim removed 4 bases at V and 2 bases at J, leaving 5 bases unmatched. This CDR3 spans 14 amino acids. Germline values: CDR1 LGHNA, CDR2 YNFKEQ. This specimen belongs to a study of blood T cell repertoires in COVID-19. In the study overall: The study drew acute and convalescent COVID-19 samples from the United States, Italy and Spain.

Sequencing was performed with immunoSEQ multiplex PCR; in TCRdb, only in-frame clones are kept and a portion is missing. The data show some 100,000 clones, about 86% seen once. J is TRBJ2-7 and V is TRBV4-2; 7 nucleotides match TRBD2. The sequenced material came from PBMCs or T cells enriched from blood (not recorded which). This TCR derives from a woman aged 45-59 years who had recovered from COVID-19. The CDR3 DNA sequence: TGTGCCAGCAGCCCCGTTCGGGAGGCCTACGAGCAGTACTTC. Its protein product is CASSPVREAYEQYF.